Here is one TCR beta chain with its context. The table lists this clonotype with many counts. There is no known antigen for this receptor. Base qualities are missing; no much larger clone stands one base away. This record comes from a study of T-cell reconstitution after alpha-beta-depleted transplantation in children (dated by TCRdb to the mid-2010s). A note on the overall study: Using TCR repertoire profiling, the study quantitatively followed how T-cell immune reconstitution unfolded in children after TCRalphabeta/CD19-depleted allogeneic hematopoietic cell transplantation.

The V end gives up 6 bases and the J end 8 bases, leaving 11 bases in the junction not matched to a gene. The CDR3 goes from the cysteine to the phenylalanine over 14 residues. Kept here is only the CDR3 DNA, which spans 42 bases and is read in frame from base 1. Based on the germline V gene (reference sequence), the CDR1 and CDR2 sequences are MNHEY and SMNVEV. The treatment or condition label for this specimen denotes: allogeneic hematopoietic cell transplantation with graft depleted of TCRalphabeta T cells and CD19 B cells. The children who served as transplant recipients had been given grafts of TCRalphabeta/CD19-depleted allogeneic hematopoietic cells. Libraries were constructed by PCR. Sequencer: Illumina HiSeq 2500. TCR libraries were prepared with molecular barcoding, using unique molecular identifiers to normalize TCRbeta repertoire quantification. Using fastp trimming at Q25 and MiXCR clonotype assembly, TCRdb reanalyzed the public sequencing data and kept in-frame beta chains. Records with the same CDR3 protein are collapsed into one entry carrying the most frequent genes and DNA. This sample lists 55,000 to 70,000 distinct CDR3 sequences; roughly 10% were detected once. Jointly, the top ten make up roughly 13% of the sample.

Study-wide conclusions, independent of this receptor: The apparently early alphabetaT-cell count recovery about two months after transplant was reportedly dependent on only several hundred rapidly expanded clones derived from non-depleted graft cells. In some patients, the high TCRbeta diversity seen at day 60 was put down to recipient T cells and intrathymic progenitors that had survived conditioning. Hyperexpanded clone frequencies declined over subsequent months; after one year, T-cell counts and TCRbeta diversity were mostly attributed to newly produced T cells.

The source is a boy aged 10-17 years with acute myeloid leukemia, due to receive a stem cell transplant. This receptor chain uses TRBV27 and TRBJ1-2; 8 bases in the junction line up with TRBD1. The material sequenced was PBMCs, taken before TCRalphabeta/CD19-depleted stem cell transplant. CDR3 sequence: CASRNRGAVEGYTF. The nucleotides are TGTGCCAGCAGGAACAGGGGGGCTGTGGAGGGCTACACCTTC.